This T cell receptor (beta chain) is from a study of T cells expressing NK-cell markers (TCRdb year 2020). About the study as a whole: Under ten donors provided sorted CD3+CD56+NKG2C+, CD3+CD56+NKG2C- and CD3+CD56-NKG2C+ T-cell subsets, whose TCR beta-chain repertoires were profiled. Sequencing of the libraries produced 2 x 150 bp reads on Illumina HiSeq 2000/2500, MiSeq or NextSeq. Among the eight sequenced donors, only one was HCMV-seronegative, while the other seven were HCMV-seropositive. All eight donors whose samples were sequenced were randomly selected healthy volunteers, three of them men and five women. What the research found in general, with its limitations: Those dominant clonotypes were again the most abundant among CD3+CD56-NKG2C+ cells in a handful of donors, at roughly 25-65%. Whether the expanded NKG2C-expressing T cell clones were specific for HCMV antigens remained unclear. For several donors, the dominant CD3+CD56+NKG2C+ clonotypes were among the top 10 CD8+ clonotypes and accounted for about 1.0-8% of CD8+ T cells.

Worth noting for this clonotype: This clone's antigen is unknown.

HCMV-specific IgG was detected in serum with a commercial ELISA kit to determine HCMV serostatus. Ficoll density gradient centrifugation was used to isolate peripheral blood mononuclear cells from blood. The run used an Illumina HiSeq 2000. TCR beta cDNA libraries were prepared using 5'RACE template switching, which introduced a universal primer site and unique molecular identifiers. Priming for cDNA synthesis came from the TCR beta constant segment, and two successive PCR amplification steps followed. Under the source paper's analysis protocol: MIGEC was used to demultiplex reads and group reads by UMI, and MiTCR was used to assemble and quantify clonotypes. To exclude erroneous sequences, any TCR cDNA sequence not supported by at least two reads was discarded. Downstream repertoire analysis used the tcR package, and clonotypes were matched across fractions by CDR3 nucleotide sequence plus V segment. VDJmatch was used to annotate antigen specificity against VDJdb, with one amino acid substitution in CDR3 allowed. The reads, reprocessed by TCRdb, yield one row per CDR3 protein sequence and no DNA. The V and J calls reflect TCRdb's pipeline rather than the authors' work. In this sample's table one finds 500,000 to 700,000 distinct CDR3 sequences. The ten largest clones add up to approximately 3.6% of the sample.

Via the germline V gene (reference sequence), CDR1 is DFQATT and CDR2 SNEGSKA. Its CDR3 holds 15 amino acids, cysteine through phenylalanine. The DNA is not on file. Material: blood T cells: a sorted CD56 or NKG2C T cell subset, CD4+ or CD8+ T cells, or bulk PBMC T cells (not recorded which). This clonotype originated in a man aged 18 to 30 in good health. Donor details come from another sample of the same person, matched by shared clones. Rearrangement joined TRBV20-1 to TRBJ2-1; TCRdb's assignment of TRBD2 cannot be checked, as there is no DNA. The CDR3 here reads CSARPGTSGYNEQFF.